The sequence of this T cell receptor (beta chain) was determined in a study of control samples from healthy donors and cancer patients. TCRdb's copy holds only in-frame clones and misses some; the assay was immunoSEQ multiplex PCR. There are around 250,000 clones in the sample; about four fifths occur only once, and about an eighth lies in the top ten. This CDR3 contains 14 residues. Trimming took off 1 base at V and 4 bases at J, with 10 bases between the two ends. Germline CDR1 MNHNS, CDR2 SASEGT. A remark on this clone: The same CDR3 also results from other DNA sequences found in this sample.

The sequence came from a woman in her fifties or sixties with lung cancer. The J gene is TRBJ1-2, the V gene TRBV6-1; possible D gene TRBD1, 6 bases. Sequencing input: PBMCs. The DNA for the CDR3 is TGTGCCAGCAGTGAAGTAGGGGGGAGCTATGGCTACACCTTC. This codes for CASSEVGGSYGYTF.